One and the same sample provided the 23 T cell receptor beta chains below, sequenced in a study of shared clonotypes between healthy human individuals. The method was immunoSEQ multiplex PCR; TCRdb's version includes in-frame clones alone and lacks a portion of them. This repertoire shows about 580,000 clones, roughly 98% found once; its top ten account for approximately 0.33%. CD45RO-negative, CCR7-selected cells formed the naive CD8 fraction, which excluded terminally differentiated effector memory CD45RA+ cells. The material sequenced was naive CD8+ T cells sorted from blood. Every receptor here comes from a man aged 25-45 years in good health.

V is TRBV27 and J is TRBJ2-1; D remains unclear. The V and J ends lost 0 bases and 9 bases respectively, with 9 bases between them. Germline CDR1 is MNHEY and CDR2 is SMNVEV (reference sequence). This CDR3 is 13 amino acids long. The CDR3 protein is CASSLSGHSEQFF. The CDR3 region has the DNA TGTGCCAGCAGTTTATCAGGTCATAGTGAGCAGTTCTTC.

The chain couples TRBV20-1 to TRBJ2-3; 9 nucleotides agree with TRBD1. The trim removed 0 bases at V and 14 bases at J, leaving 3 bases unmatched. CDR3 size: 11 residues. The germline CDR1 and CDR2 sequences are DFQATT and SNEGSKA (reference sequence). The CDR3 sequence is CSARDSDRGYF. Here the CDR3 DNA reads TGCAGTGCTAGAGATTCGGACAGGGGGTATTTT.

The genes are TRBV4-3 and TRBJ1-1; D perhaps matches TRBD1 (6 bases). V lost 2 bases to trimming and J lost 3 bases, with 13 bases between them. Per germline, CDR1 LGHNA and CDR2 YSLEER. CDR3 length: 15 amino acids. The CDR3 region is CASSQSLRTDTEAFF. As DNA, the CDR3 is TGCGCCAGCAGCCAATCCCTTAGGACAGACACTGAAGCTTTCTTT.

The CDR3 loop is CASSLRGLGELFF. The CDR3 DNA reads as TGTGCCAGCAGTTTACGGGGGCTCGGGGAGCTGTTTTTT. V usage is TRBV28 and J usage is TRBJ2-2; the D gene could be TRBD1 or TRBD2 (6 bases each). The CDR3 runs 13 residues. Germline V gives CDR1 MDHEN, CDR2 SYDVKM. Trimming stripped 2 bases from V and 7 bases from J, with 8 bases between. Using reference TRBV28 and TRBJ2-2 for the parts outside the CDR3, the full variable domain is DVKVTQSSRYLVKRTGEKVFLECVQDMDHENMFWYRQDPGLGLRLIYFSYDVKMKEKGDIPEGYSVSREKKERFSLILESASTNQTSMYLCASSLRGLGELFFGEGSRLTVL.

The genes are TRBV14 and TRBJ2-7; the D is unclear. The CDR3 has 12 residues. CDR1 and CDR2 from the germline V gene are SGHDN and FVKESK. V was shortened by 3 bases and J by 2 bases, with 5 bases between the two germline ends. CDR3 sequence: CASSHRAYEQYF. The CDR3 coding sequence is TGTGCCAGCAGCCACAGAGCCTACGAGCAGTACTTC.

This chain connects TRBV29-1 to TRBJ2-1; TRBD2 is a possible D gene (6 bases). Germline V gene sequence: CDR1 SQVTM, CDR2 ANQGSEA. The length of the CDR3 is 15 residues. Trimming shortened V by 6 bases and J by 1 base, and 16 bases separated the two germline ends. The CDR3 DNA sequence: TGCAGCGTAGAGGGACTCCCAGGTTCCTACAATGAGCAGTTCTTC. Amino acid sequence: CSVEGLPGSYNEQFF.

The gene calls are TRBV27 and TRBJ2-7; tentatively, D is TRBD1 (5 bases). The CDR3 is made up of 14 amino acids. Germline V gene lookup returns CDR1 MNHEY and CDR2 SMNVEV (reference sequence). V was shortened by 5 bases and J by 3 bases, with 14 bases between the two germline ends. CDR3 in DNA: TGTGCCAGCAGTCCCATCGACAGTTTCTACGAGCAGTACTTC. This translates into CASSPIDSFYEQYF.

The chain has TRBV7-9 and TRBJ2-7; D may match TRBD1 or TRBD2 (5 bases each). Trimming removed 2 bases at V and 3 bases at J, with 14 bases between. CDR3 length: 15 amino acids. Germline CDR1 and CDR2: SEHNR and FQNEAQ (reference sequence). CDR3 in amino acids: CASSLQGRYYYEQYF. The CDR3 DNA is TGTGCCAGCAGCTTACAGGGACGGTATTACTACGAGCAGTACTTC.

CDR3 nucleotides: TGTGCCAGCAGCCTGGGGACTAGGGAGACCCAGTACTTC. Translating gives CASSLGTRETQYF. The gene calls are TRBV27 and TRBJ2-5; 8 nucleotides agree with TRBD2. The CDR3 loop spans 13 amino acids. Germline lookup yields CDR1 MNHEY and CDR2 SMNVEV (reference sequence). The V and J ends lost 6 bases and 5 bases, in that order; junction bases with no gene match: 5.

The chain has TRBV7-9 and TRBJ1-6, with a tentative D call TRBD1 (5 bases). CDR1 is SEHNR and CDR2 is FQNEAQ in the germline V gene (reference sequence). The V end was cut by 2 bases, the J end by 7 bases, with 18 bases between. This CDR3 has 17 amino acids. The CDR3 spells CASSLTAGPVGNSPLHF. CDR3 bases: TGTGCCAGCAGCTTAACCGCAGGGCCCGTTGGGAATTCACCCCTCCACTTT.

V usage is TRBV19 and J usage is TRBJ2-3; 12 bases agree with TRBD2. CDR3 length: 17 amino acids. The trim removed 4 bases at V and 3 bases at J, leaving 8 bases unmatched. Germline V CDR1 and CDR2: LNHDA, SQIVND (reference sequence). The DNA for the CDR3 is TGTGCCAGTAGTACTCGATCGACTAGCGGGAGTACAGATACGCAGTATTTT. Its translation: CASSTRSTSGSTDTQYF.

The chain recombines TRBV30 with TRBJ2-7, with TRBD1 as a possible D gene (5 bases). This CDR3 has 13 residues. The germline CDR1 and CDR2 sequences are GTSNPN and SVGIG (reference sequence). V shed 4 bases and J shed 1 base, with 11 bases lying between them. CDR3 DNA: TGTGCCTGGAAGAAGACAGTTTCCTACGAGCAGTACTTC. Translated: CAWKKTVSYEQYF.

This rearrangement joins TRBV27 to TRBJ2-1, with D perhaps matching TRBD2 (6 bases). Deletions cut 6 bases from V and 8 bases from J, with 17 bases between. Looked up from germline, CDR1 is MNHEY and CDR2 is SMNVEV (reference sequence). This CDR3 spans 14 amino acids. The CDR3 sequence is CASSPGLGGYEQFF. CDR3 nucleotide sequence: TGTGCCAGCAGCCCGGGACTCGGAGGCTATGAGCAGTTCTTC.

The V and J genes are TRBV10-1 and TRBJ2-7; D perhaps matches TRBD2 (6 bases). The CDR3 length is 13 residues. V was pared by 4 bases and J by 11 bases, with 18 bases between. Germline CDR1 is WNHNN and CDR2 is SYGVQD (reference sequence). The CDR3 reads CASSGAGRSAEYF. For the CDR3, the DNA is TGCGCCAGCAGTGGGGCAGGGAGGTCGGCTGAGTACTTC.

The chain couples TRBV15 to TRBJ1-2; D possibly corresponds to TRBD1 (6 bases). V was cut by 1 base and J by 8 bases, with 11 bases left in between. The germline V gene encodes CDR1 LNHNV and CDR2 YYDKDF (reference sequence). The CDR3 has 13 residues. CDR3 DNA: TGTGCCACCAGCAGAGTCCCAGGGGTCGGCTACACCTTC. It translates to CATSRVPGVGYTF. Variable domain in full (rest from reference TRBV15 and TRBJ1-2): DAMVIQNPRYQVTQFGKPVTLSCSQTLNHNVMYWYQQKSSQAPKLLFHYYDKDFNNEADTPDNFQSRRPNTSFCFLDIRSPGLGDTAMYLCATSRVPGVGYTFGSGTRLTVV.

The chain couples TRBV7-9 to TRBJ2-3; TRBD2 agrees at 9 bases. The length of the CDR3 is 18 residues. In germline, CDR1 is SEHNR, CDR2 FQNEAQ (reference sequence). Unmatched junction bases numbered 16, after V lost 3 bases and J lost 6 bases. CDR3 DNA sequence: TGTGCCAGCAGCTTCACAGCGCGGGCTAGCGGGAACGGGGATACGCAGTATTTT. This sequence encodes CASSFTARASGNGDTQYF.

The chain links TRBV7-6 to TRBJ1-5; D is possibly TRBD1 (5 bases). The germline gives CDR1 SGHVS, CDR2 FNYEAQ. The CDR3 covers 15 residues. Trimming stripped 1 base from V and 3 bases from J, with 10 bases between. As DNA, the CDR3 is TGTGCCAGCAGCTTAGAGGCAGGGTACAATCAGCCCCAGCATTTT. Encoded protein: CASSLEAGYNQPQHF.

This chain joins TRBV28 and TRBJ2-7, with D tentatively TRBD1 (5 bases). V was cut by 5 bases and J by 0 bases, with 17 bases left in between. CDR3 size: 16 residues. CDR1 is MDHEN and CDR2 is SYDVKM in the germline V gene. The CDR3 reads CASSPHQGTHSYEQYF. The CDR3 nucleotides read TGTGCCAGCAGTCCCCATCAGGGAACCCACTCCTACGAGCAGTACTTC.

In the case of this clone: Since the CDR3 does not end with the conserved phenylalanine or tryptophan, this likely comes from a read error. The CDR3: CAGTSGRAVQYS. In DNA form, the CDR3 reads TGTGCCGGGACTAGCGGGAGGGCCGTACAGTACTCC. The chain couples TRBV7-9 to TRBJ2-7; TRBD2 agrees at 16 bases. Germline lookup yields CDR1 SEHNR and CDR2 FQNEAQ (reference sequence). The CDR3 loop spans 12 amino acids. The V segment lost 11 bases and the J segment 10 bases; nucleotides outside the gene matches: 5.

CDR3 protein: CASSFPRDRPTGELFF. CDR3 DNA: TGTGCCAGCAGCTTCCCCAGGGACAGGCCCACCGGGGAGCTGTTTTTT. The J gene is TRBJ2-2, the V gene TRBV7-9; 8 nucleotides line up with TRBD1. V lost 3 bases and J lost 4; bases outside the gene matches: 7. CDR1 is SEHNR and CDR2 is FQNEAQ in the germline V gene (reference sequence). The CDR3 consists of 16 residues. Drawing the rest from reference TRBV7-9 and TRBJ2-2, the complete variable domain is DTGVSQNPRHKITKRGQNVTFRCDPISEHNRLYWYRQTLGQGPEFLTYFQNEAQLEKSRLLSDRFSAERPKGSFSTLEIQRTEQGDSAMYLCASSFPRDRPTGELFFGEGSRLTVL.

This clone was recorded only once. The chain combines TRBV4-2 with TRBJ2-7; D gene unclear. Germline V gene data show CDR1 as LGHNA and CDR2 as YNFKEQ. Trimming stripped 0 bases from V and 0 bases from J, with 9 bases between. CDR3 length: 15 residues. The CDR3 loop reads CASSQDPGSSYEQYF. The CDR3 bases are TGTGCCAGCAGCCAAGATCCCGGCAGCTCCTACGAGCAGTACTTC.

This clone was counted a single time. The gene calls are TRBV15 and TRBJ2-3, with a possible D match to TRBD2 (5 bases). Germline CDR1 LNHNV, CDR2 YYDKDF (reference sequence). This CDR3 comprises 17 residues. V lost 0 bases and J lost 2, with 15 bases in between. CDR3 loop: CATSRDQFGEHTDTQYF. Written as DNA, the CDR3 is TGTGCCACCAGCAGAGATCAATTCGGGGAGCACACAGATACGCAGTATTTT.

The chain recombines TRBV27 with TRBJ2-7; 9 bases agree with TRBD1. CDR1 and CDR2 (germline): MNHEY, SMNVEV (reference sequence). The CDR3 extends over 14 amino acids. V shed 3 bases and J 3 bases; nucleotides not matched to a gene: 3. The CDR3 is CASSFVTGGYEQYF. CDR3 sequence (DNA): TGTGCCAGCAGTTTTGTGACAGGGGGCTACGAGCAGTACTTC.